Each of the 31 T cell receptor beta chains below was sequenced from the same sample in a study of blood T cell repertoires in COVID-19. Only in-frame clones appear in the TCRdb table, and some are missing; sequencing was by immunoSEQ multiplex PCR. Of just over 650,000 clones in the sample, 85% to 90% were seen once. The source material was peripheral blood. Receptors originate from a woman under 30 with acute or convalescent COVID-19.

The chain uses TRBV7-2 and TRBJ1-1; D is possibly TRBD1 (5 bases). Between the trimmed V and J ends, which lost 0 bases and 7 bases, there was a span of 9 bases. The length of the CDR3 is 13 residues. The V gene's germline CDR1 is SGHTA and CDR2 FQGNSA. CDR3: CASSLAGGIEAFF. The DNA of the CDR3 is TGTGCCAGCAGCTTAGCGGGGGGGATTGAAGCTTTCTTT.

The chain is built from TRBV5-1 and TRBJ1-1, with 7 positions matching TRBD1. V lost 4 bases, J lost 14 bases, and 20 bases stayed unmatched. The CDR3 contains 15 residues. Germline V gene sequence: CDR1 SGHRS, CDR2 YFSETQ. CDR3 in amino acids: CASSENRGWSEATFF. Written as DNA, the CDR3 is TGCGCCAGCAGCGAAAACAGGGGATGGTCTGAAGCCACCTTCTTT.

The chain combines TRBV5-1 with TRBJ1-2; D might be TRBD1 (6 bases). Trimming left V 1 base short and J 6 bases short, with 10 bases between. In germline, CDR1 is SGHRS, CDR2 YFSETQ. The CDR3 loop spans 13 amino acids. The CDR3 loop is CASSLSPGDGYTF. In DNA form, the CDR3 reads TGCGCCAGCAGCTTGTCCCCAGGGGATGGCTACACCTTC.

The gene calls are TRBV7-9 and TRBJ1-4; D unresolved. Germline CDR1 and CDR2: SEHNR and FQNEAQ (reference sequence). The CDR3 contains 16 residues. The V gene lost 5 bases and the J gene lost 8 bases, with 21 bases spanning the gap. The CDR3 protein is CASSLPLEGSREKLFF. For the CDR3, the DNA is TGTGCCAGCAGCCTCCCTCTGGAGGGTAGCAGAGAAAAACTGTTTTTT.

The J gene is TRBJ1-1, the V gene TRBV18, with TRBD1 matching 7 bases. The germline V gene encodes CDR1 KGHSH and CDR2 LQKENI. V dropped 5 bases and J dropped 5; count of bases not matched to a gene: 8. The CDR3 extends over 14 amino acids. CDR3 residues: CASSSDRAGTEAFF. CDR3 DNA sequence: TGTGCCAGCTCATCCGACAGGGCGGGAACTGAAGCTTTCTTT.

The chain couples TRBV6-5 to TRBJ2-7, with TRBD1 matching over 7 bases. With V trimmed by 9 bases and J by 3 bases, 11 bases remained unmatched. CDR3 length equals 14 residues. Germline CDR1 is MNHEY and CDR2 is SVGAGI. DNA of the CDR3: TGTGCCAGTAACCCGGGAAGGGGGCTCTACGAGCAGTACTTC. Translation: CASNPGRGLYEQYF.

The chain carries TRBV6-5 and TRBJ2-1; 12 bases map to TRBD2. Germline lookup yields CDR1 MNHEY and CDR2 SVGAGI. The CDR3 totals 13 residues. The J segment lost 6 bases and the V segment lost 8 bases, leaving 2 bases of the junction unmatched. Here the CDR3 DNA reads TGTGCCAGCTCTAGCGGGGGGGCCAATGAGCAGTTCTTC. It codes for CASSSGGANEQFF.

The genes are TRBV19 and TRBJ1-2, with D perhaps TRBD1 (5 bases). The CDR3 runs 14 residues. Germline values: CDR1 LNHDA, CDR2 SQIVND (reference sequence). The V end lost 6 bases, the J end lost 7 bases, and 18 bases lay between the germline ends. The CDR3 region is CASRPGSVGTGYTF. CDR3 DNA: TGTGCCAGTAGACCAGGGTCCGTCGGCACTGGCTACACCTTC.

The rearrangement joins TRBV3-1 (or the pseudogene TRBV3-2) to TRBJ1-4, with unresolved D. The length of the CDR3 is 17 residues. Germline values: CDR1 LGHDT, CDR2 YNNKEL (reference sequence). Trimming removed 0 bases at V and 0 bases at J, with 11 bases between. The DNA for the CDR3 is TGTGCCAGCAGCCAAGATCCCCCCGGGACAACTAATGAAAAACTGTTTTTT. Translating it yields CASSQDPPGTTNEKLFF.

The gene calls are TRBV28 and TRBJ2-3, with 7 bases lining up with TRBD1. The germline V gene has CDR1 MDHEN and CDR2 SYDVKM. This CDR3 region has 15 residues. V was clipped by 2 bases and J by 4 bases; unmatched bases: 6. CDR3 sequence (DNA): TGTGCCAGCAGTTTAGGGACAGCCGGGTCAGATACGCAGTATTTT. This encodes CASSLGTAGSDTQYF.

The CDR3 DNA follows: TGTGCCAGCAGCTTAGTTCGGGCGGGAGGCTACACCTTC. Residues: CASSLVRAGGYTF. The chain carries TRBV7-9 and TRBJ1-2; D is uncertain. Trimming left V 1 base short and J 8 bases short, with 11 bases between. The CDR3 length is 13 residues. The germline gives CDR1 SEHNR, CDR2 FQNEAQ (reference sequence).

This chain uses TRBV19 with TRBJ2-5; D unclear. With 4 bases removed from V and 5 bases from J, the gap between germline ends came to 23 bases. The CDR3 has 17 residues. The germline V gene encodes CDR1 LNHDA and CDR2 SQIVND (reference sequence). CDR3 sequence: CASSKAGYPHGRETQYF. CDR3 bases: TGTGCCAGTAGTAAGGCTGGGTATCCACACGGCAGGGAGACCCAGTACTTC.

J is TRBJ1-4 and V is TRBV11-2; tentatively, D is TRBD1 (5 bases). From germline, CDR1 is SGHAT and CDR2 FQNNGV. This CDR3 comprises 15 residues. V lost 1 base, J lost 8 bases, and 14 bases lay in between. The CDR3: CASSLGSGVNEKLFF. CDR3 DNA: TGTGCCAGCAGCTTAGGGTCGGGGGTTAACGAAAAACTGTTTTTT.

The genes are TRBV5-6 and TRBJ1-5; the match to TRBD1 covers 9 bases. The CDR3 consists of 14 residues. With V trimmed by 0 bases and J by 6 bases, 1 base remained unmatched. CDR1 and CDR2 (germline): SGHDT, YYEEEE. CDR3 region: CASSLGQGGQPQHF. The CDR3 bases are TGTGCCAGCAGCTTGGGACAGGGGGGTCAGCCCCAGCATTTT.

The CDR3 DNA follows: TGTGCCAGCAGCCCCCAGGCAGGGGACAATCAGCCCCAGCATTTT. This sequence encodes CASSPQAGDNQPQHF. This chain connects TRBV3-1 (or the pseudogene TRBV3-2) to TRBJ1-5, with a tentative D call TRBD1 (6 bases). Per the germline V gene, CDR1 is LGHDT and CDR2 is YNNKEL (reference sequence). This CDR3 has 15 amino acids. V was pared by 4 bases and J by 3 bases, with 13 bases between.

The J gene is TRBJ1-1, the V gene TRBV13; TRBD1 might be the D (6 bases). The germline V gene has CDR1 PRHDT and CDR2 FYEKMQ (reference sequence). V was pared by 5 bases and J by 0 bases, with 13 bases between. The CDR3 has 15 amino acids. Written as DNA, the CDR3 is TGTGCCAGCAGCCCCCCGGGGGGGCTGAACACTGAAGCTTTCTTT. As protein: CASSPPGGLNTEAFF.

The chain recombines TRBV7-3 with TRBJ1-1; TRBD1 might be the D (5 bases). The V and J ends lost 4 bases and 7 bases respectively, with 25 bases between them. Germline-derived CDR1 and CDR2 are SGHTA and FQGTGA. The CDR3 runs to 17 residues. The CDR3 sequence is CASSSLTMTEGYREAFF. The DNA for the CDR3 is TGTGCCAGCAGCTCCCTTACCATGACGGAGGGGTACCGTGAAGCTTTCTTT.

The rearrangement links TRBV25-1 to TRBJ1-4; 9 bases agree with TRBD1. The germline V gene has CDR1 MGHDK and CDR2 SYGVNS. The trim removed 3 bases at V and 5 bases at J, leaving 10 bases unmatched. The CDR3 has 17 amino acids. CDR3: CASSDGGGTGLNEKLFF. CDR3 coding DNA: TGTGCCAGCAGTGACGGTGGGGGGACAGGGCTGAATGAAAAACTGTTTTTT. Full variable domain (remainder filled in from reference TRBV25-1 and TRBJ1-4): EADIYQTPRYLVIGTGKKITLECSQTMGHDKMYWYQQDPGMELHLIHYSYGVNSTEKGDLSSESTVSRIRTEHFPLTLESARPSHTSQYLCASSDGGGTGLNEKLFFGSGTQLSVL.

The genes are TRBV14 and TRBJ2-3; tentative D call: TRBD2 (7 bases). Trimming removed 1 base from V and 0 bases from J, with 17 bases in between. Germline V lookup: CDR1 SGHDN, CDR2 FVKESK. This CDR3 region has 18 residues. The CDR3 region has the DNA TGTGCCAGCAGCCAAGGACCGTCCGGGGGGCCGAGCACAGATACGCAGTATTTT. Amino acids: CASSQGPSGGPSTDTQYF.

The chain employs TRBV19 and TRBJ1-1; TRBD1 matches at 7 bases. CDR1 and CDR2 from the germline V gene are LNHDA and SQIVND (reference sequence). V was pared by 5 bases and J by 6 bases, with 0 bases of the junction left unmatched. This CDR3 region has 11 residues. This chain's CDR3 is CASSQGAEAFF. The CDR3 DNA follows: TGTGCCAGTAGTCAGGGGGCTGAAGCTTTCTTT.

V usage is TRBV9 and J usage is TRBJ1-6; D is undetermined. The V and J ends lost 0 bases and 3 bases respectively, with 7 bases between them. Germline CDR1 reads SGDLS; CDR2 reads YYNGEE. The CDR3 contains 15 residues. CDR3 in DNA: TGTGCCAGCAGCGTAGACGGGGACTATAATTCACCCCTCCACTTT. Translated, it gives CASSVDGDYNSPLHF.

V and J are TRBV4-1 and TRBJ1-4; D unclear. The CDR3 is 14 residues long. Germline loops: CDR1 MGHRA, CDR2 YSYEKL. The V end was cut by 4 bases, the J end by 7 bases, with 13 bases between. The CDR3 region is CASSLQVTAEKLFF. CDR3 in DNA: TGCGCCAGCAGCCTCCAGGTCACGGCTGAAAAACTGTTTTTT.

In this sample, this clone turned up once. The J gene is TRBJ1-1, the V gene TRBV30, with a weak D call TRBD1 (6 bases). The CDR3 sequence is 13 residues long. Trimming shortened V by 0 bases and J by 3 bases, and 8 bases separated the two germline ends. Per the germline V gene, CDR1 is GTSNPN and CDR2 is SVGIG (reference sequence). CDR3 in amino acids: CAWSVSGDTEAFF. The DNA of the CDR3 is TGTGCCTGGAGTGTATCAGGGGACACTGAAGCTTTCTTT. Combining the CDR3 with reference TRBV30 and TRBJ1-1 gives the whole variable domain SQTIHQWPATLVQPVGSPLSLECTVEGTSNPNLYWYRQAAGRGLQLLFYSVGIGQISSEVPQNLSASRPQDRQFILSSKKLLLSDSGFYLCAWSVSGDTEAFFGQGTRLTVV.

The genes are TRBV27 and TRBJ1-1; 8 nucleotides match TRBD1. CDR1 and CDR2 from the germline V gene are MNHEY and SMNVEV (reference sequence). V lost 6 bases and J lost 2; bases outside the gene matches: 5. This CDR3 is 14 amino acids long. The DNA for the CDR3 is TGTGCCAGCAGACCGGACAGGGTAAACACTGAAGCTTTCTTT. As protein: CASRPDRVNTEAFF.

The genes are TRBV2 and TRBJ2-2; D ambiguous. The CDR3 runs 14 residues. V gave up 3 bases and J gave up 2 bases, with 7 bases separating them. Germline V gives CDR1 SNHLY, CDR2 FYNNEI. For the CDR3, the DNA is TGTGCCAGCAGTGACTACAGAAACACCGGGGAGCTGTTTTTT. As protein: CASSDYRNTGELFF. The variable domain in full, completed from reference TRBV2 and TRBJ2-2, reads EPEVTQTPSHQVTQMGQEVILRCVPISNHLYFYWYRQILGQKVEFLVSFYNNEISEKSEIFDDQFSVERPDGSNFTLKIRSTKLEDSAMYFCASSDYRNTGELFFGEGSRLTVL.

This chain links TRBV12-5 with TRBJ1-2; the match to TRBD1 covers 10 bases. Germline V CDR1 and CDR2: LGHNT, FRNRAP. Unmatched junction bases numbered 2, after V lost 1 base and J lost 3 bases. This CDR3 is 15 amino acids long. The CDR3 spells CASGLAGQGDYGYTF. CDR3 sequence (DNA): TGTGCTAGTGGTTTGGCCGGACAGGGGGACTATGGCTACACCTTC. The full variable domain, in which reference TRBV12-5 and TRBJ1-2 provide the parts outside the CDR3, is DARVTQTPRHKVTEMGQEVTMRCQPILGHNTVFWYRQTMMQGLELLAYFRNRAPLDDSGMPKDRFSAEMPDATLATLKIQPSEPRDSAVYFCASGLAGQGDYGYTFGSGTRLTVV.

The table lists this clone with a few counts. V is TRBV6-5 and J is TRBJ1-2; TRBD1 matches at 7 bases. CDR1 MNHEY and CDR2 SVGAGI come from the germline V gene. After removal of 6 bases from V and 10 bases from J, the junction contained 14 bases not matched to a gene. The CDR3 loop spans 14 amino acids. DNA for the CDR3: TGTGCCAGCAGCACCGGGGACAGCGGATTATTCTACACCTTC. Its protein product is CASSTGDSGLFYTF.

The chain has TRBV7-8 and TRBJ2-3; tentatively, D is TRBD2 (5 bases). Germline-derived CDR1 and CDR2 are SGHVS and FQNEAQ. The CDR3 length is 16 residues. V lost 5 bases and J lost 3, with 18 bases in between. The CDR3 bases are TGTGCCAGCAGCCTGCTTAGGCGGCCGGGAACAGATACGCAGTATTTT. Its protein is CASSLLRRPGTDTQYF.

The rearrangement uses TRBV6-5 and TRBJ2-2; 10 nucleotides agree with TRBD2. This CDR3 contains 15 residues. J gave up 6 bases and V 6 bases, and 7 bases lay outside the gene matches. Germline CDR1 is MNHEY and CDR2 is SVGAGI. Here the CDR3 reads CASSRSGGAAGELFF. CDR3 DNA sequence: TGTGCCAGCAGCCGAAGCGGGGGGGCCGCCGGGGAGCTGTTTTTT.

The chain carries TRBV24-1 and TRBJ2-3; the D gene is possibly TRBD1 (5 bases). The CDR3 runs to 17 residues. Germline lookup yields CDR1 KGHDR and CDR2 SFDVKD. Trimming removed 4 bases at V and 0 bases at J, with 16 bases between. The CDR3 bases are TGTGCCACCAGTGAAGGGGCATCAGCACCTAGCACAGATACGCAGTATTTT. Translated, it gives CATSEGASAPSTDTQYF.

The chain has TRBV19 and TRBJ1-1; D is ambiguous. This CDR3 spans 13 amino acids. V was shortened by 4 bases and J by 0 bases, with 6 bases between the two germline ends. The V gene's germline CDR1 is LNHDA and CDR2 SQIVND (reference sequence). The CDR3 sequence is CASSTILNTEAFF. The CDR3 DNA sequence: TGTGCCAGTAGTACCATCCTGAACACTGAAGCTTTCTTT.